The T cell receptor beta chain described here comes from a study of blood T cell repertoires in COVID-19 (dated by TCRdb to about 2020). Some background on the complete study: The collaborator samples originated in the United States, Italy and Spain and spanned the acute and convalescent phases of COVID-19. The prospective study material was composed of cDNA or gDNA derived from T cells, B-cell-depleted T cells, or PBMCs. The dataset comprised deeply sampled blood TCRbeta repertoires from subjects exposed to, actively infected with, or recovered from COVID-19. A freely available public database, intended as a resource for researchers studying the immune response to SARS-CoV-2, is where the repertoires were released. Samples came from the ongoing ImmuneRACE study (first 160 participants) plus 1,254 subjects from 6 global collaborators. Sample metadata almost always included a de-identified subject ID, COVID-19 status, age in years and sex. HLA class I and class II types, where available, came from metadata supplied by the sample provider rather than from assay-based typing. Overall study results and their limits: The amount of clinical and demographic metadata varied by source and participant and was provided uncurated.

Each collaborating institution followed its own protocols to collect whole blood in K2EDTA tubes. For TCRbeta analysis, collaborator samples were shipped as frozen whole blood, as isolated PBMCs, or as DNA extracted from either sample type. With respect to this clone: Its cognate antigen has yet to be identified. Base quality data are lacking; no much larger clone is found one base away.

TCRbeta CDR3 regions were amplified from genomic DNA by means of the immunoSEQ Assay, a bias-controlled multiplex PCR. In the authors' own workflow: Nucleated cell counts per sample were estimated from amplification of reference gene primers within the assay. Sequence reads were collapsed and filtered to measure the absolute abundance of every unique TCRbeta CDR3 rearrangement. For each sample, productive Simpson clonality was calculated as the square root of Simpson's diversity index over productive rearrangements. TCRdb provides this immuneACCESS table in a form limited to in-frame rearrangements. Some clones are lacking; in checked studies, under half of them reflect an unresolved V gene, and why the rest are absent is not known. V, J and clone size were drawn from that table, and D and trimming were deduced from the DNA. Counted in this sample were about 230,000 clones; 70% to 90% of them appeared once. The ten top clones hold 2.6% of the sample.

Trimming at the junction amounts to 7 bases on V and 5 bases on J, and the germline ends lie 12 bases apart. According to the germline V gene (reference sequence), CDR1 reads LNHDA and CDR2 reads SQIVND. The CDR3 holds 13 amino acids from the cysteine to the phenylalanine. The read is trimmed to its CDR3 DNA, 39 bases read in frame from base 1. The chain is assembled from TRBV19 and TRBJ2-1; TRBD2 might be the D gene, on 6 matching bases. The sequence derives from a woman in her 70s with active or convalescent COVID-19. Source material: peripheral blood. At the DNA level, the sequence is TGTGCCAGTAATCGACTAGGACACAATGAGCAGTTCTTC. Its protein product is CASNRLGHNEQFF.